The entry below describes one T cell receptor beta chain. Its target is unknown. Treatment in this sample: roughly 18 received Ad26.COV2.S at low or high dose, single or two shots; roughly 5 received placebo; per-sample allocation not given. Day 63 after the first vaccine or placebo injection was the time point for sampling. It was an adult aged 18-55 years in Boston who was the donor. The sample is drawn from a study of Ad26.COV2.S vaccination and SARS-CoV-2 variants. Study background: The study gave Ad26.COV2.S intramuscularly, once or twice 56 days apart. Study outcomes and limitations: Across vaccine and placebo recipients, the breadth of non-spike TCRs was similar.

TCRdb's copy holds only in-frame clones and misses some; the assay was immunoSEQ multiplex PCR. The sample records about 440,000 clones, about 92% being singletons. Trimming removed 1 base from V and 9 bases from J; junction bases left unmatched: 9. The CDR3 is made up of 15 amino acids. Germline V gene lookup returns CDR1 MDHEN and CDR2 SYDVKM. The chain recombines TRBV28 with TRBJ1-5, with 7 bases identical to TRBD1. This material consisted of peripheral blood, taken in a trial of Ad26.COV2.S vaccine versus placebo. The receptor comes from a person between 18 and 59 years old who received the Ad26.COV2.S COVID-19 vaccine or a placebo. CDR3 protein: CASSLSRQGDRPQHF. The CDR3 bases are TGTGCCAGCAGTTTATCCCGGCAGGGGGATCGGCCCCAGCATTTT.